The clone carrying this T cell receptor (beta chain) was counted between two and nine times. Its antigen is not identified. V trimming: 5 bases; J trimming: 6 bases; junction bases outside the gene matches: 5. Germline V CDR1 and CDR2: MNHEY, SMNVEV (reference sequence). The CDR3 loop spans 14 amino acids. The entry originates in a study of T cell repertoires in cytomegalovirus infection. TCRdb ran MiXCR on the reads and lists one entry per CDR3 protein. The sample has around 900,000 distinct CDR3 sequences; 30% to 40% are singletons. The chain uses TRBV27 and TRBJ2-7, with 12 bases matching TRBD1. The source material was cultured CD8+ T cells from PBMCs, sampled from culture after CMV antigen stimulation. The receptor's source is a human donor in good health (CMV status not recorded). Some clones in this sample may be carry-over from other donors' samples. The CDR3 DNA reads TGTGCCAGCAGTCCCGGGACAGGGGGCGCCGAGCAGTACTTC. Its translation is CASSPGTGGAEQYF.